This is a list of T cell receptor beta chains from one sample in a study of CD4 T cells in relation to SARS-CoV-2 and coronaviruses. Their target antigens are unknown. Repertoires were generated with immunoSEQ multiplex PCR, while TCRdb's copy carries only in-frame clones and drops some. The table shows 30,000 to 40,000 clones, with 60% to 80% occurring only once. Source material: memory CD4+ T cells from PBMCs, cultured in vitro. The receptors derive from an adult with COVID-19. Both conserved end residues are part of each CDR3. The order of the fields is V gene, J gene, D gene, clone size, CDR3 DNA, CDR3 protein. The D gene is left open where the match is weak. The size of a clone is reported for some rows only, either as once, few or many, or as a class for expanded clones.

v_gene: TRBV7-2; j_gene: TRBJ2-1; d_gene: .; abundance: .; CDR3nt: TGTGCCAGCAGCTTACCCATTGGGGGAGATGAGCAGTTCTTC; CDR3aa: CASSLPIGGDEQFF
v_gene: TRBV10-1; j_gene: TRBJ2-1; d_gene: TRBD2; abundance: few; CDR3nt: TGCGCCAGCAGTGATCGGCTAGCGGGAAGGAATGAGCAGTTCTTC; CDR3aa: CASSDRLAGRNEQFF
v_gene: TRBV5-5; j_gene: TRBJ2-1; d_gene: TRBD2; abundance: .; CDR3nt: TGTGCCAGCAGCTTGTATAGCGGGCCTCACAATGAGCAGTTCTTC; CDR3aa: CASSLYSGPHNEQFF
v_gene: TRBV7-3; j_gene: TRBJ2-3; d_gene: .; abundance: few; CDR3nt: TGTGCCAGCAGCTTAACGACAGGAATCGGAGATACGCAGTATTTT; CDR3aa: CASSLTTGIGDTQYF
v_gene: TRBV3-1/TRBV3-2; j_gene: TRBJ2-7; d_gene: TRBD2; abundance: .; CDR3nt: TGTGCCAGCAGCACAGCGGGAGGCGAGCAGTACTTC; CDR3aa: CASSTAGGEQYF
v_gene: TRBV24-1; j_gene: TRBJ2-2; d_gene: .; abundance: .; CDR3nt: TGTGCCACCAGTGAGGACAGCACCGGGGAGCTGTTTTTT; CDR3aa: CATSEDSTGELFF
v_gene: TRBV28; j_gene: TRBJ2-7; d_gene: TRBD2; abundance: .; CDR3nt: TGTGCCAGCAGTGAATCTGGGACTGGCGGCGGGGGTGGGGAGCAGTACTTC; CDR3aa: CASSESGTGGGGGEQYF
v_gene: TRBV5-1; j_gene: TRBJ2-5; d_gene: TRBD2; abundance: .; CDR3nt: TGCGCCAGCAGCTCTACCGGGAGGGCCTCTGGGGAGACCCAGTACTTC; CDR3aa: CASSSTGRASGETQYF
v_gene: TRBV9; j_gene: TRBJ2-3; d_gene: .; abundance: once; CDR3nt: TGTGCCAGCAGCTCCCGGACCCCTGGCACAGATACGCAGTATTTT; CDR3aa: CASSSRTPGTDTQYF
v_gene: TRBV24-1; j_gene: TRBJ2-5; d_gene: TRBD1; abundance: .; CDR3nt: TGTGCCACCAGTGCCCCAGGGGGATCAGAGACCCAGTACTTC; CDR3aa: CATSAPGGSETQYF
v_gene: TRBV3-1/TRBV3-2; j_gene: TRBJ2-1; d_gene: .; abundance: .; CDR3nt: TGTGCCAGCAGCCAAGATTTAAGGGCGAAGAAAGAGCAGTTCTTC; CDR3aa: CASSQDLRAKKEQFF
v_gene: TRBV4-1; j_gene: TRBJ1-1; d_gene: .; abundance: .; CDR3nt: TGCGCCAGCAGTCCTTTGGCGGGACGCCGCACTGAAGCTTTCTTT; CDR3aa: CASSPLAGRRTEAFF
v_gene: TRBV19; j_gene: TRBJ2-3; d_gene: TRBD2; abundance: .; CDR3nt: TGTGCCAGTAGTAACCGAGCGGGAGGATTTACAGATACGCAGTATTTT; CDR3aa: CASSNRAGGFTDTQYF
v_gene: TRBV4-1; j_gene: TRBJ2-5; d_gene: .; abundance: .; CDR3nt: TGCGCCAGCAGCCAAGTTGGGGGAATCCAAGAGACCCAGTACTTC; CDR3aa: CASSQVGGIQETQYF
v_gene: TRBV27; j_gene: TRBJ1-2; d_gene: TRBD1; abundance: few; CDR3nt: TGTGCCAGCACCATGCGACAGGGGGCGTATGGCTACACCTTC; CDR3aa: CASTMRQGAYGYTF
v_gene: TRBV28; j_gene: TRBJ2-1; d_gene: .; abundance: .; CDR3nt: TGTGCCAGCAGTTTTAAGGGGCCGCAGTTCTTC; CDR3aa: CASSFKGPQFF
v_gene: TRBV13; j_gene: TRBJ1-1; d_gene: .; abundance: .; CDR3nt: TGTGCCAGCAGCTTTAGCAGGGCTGAAGCTTTCTTT; CDR3aa: CASSFSRAEAFF
v_gene: TRBV18; j_gene: TRBJ2-7; d_gene: TRBD2; abundance: .; CDR3nt: TGTGCCAGCTCACCTAGGGCGGGAGGGCAGTACGAGCAGTACTTC; CDR3aa: CASSPRAGGQYEQYF
v_gene: TRBV24-1; j_gene: TRBJ2-7; d_gene: TRBD1; abundance: .; CDR3nt: TGTGCCACCAGTGGGGACAGGGGGCACGAGCAGTACTTC; CDR3aa: CATSGDRGHEQYF
v_gene: TRBV7-3; j_gene: TRBJ2-1; d_gene: .; abundance: few; CDR3nt: TGTGCCAGCAGCTTGGGGCGGGGCTCCTACAATGAGCAGTTCTTC; CDR3aa: CASSLGRGSYNEQFF
v_gene: TRBV3-1/TRBV3-2; j_gene: TRBJ2-5; d_gene: .; abundance: .; CDR3nt: TGTGCCAGCAGCCATGGACCTGGGGGAGAGACCCAGTACTTC; CDR3aa: CASSHGPGGETQYF
v_gene: TRBV6-5; j_gene: TRBJ2-7; d_gene: TRBD1; abundance: .; CDR3nt: TGTGCCAGCAGATTAAGACAGGGGTACGAGCAGTACTTC; CDR3aa: CASRLRQGYEQYF
v_gene: TRBV28; j_gene: TRBJ1-2; d_gene: .; abundance: .; CDR3nt: TGTGCCAGCAGTTTCCCTTGGGGCTATGGCTACACCTTC; CDR3aa: CASSFPWGYGYTF
v_gene: TRBV2; j_gene: TRBJ2-1; d_gene: TRBD1; abundance: once; CDR3nt: TGTGCCAGCAGGACAGGGTTAATCGGAAACAATGAGCAGTTCTTC; CDR3aa: CASRTGLIGNNEQFF
v_gene: TRBV7-2; j_gene: TRBJ2-2; d_gene: TRBD2; abundance: .; CDR3nt: TGTGCCAGCAGCTGGTGGGCTAGCGGGAGTTCAGACGGGGAGCTGTTTTTT; CDR3aa: CASSWWASGSSDGELFF
v_gene: TRBV18; j_gene: TRBJ2-7; d_gene: TRBD2; abundance: .; CDR3nt: TGTGCCAGCTCACCACAGGGTAGCGGGAGTTACGAGCAGTACTTC; CDR3aa: CASSPQGSGSYEQYF
v_gene: TRBV13; j_gene: TRBJ2-7; d_gene: .; abundance: .; CDR3nt: TGTGCCAGCAGACTAGACTCCTACGAGCAGTACTTC; CDR3aa: CASRLDSYEQYF
v_gene: TRBV14; j_gene: TRBJ2-7; d_gene: .; abundance: .; CDR3nt: TGTGCCAGCAGCTCCGGGGCCCTTTTTTGGGAGCAGTACTTC; CDR3aa: CASSSGALFWEQYF
v_gene: TRBV28; j_gene: TRBJ2-7; d_gene: TRBD1; abundance: .; CDR3nt: TGTGCCAGCAGTTCCTCCGGGACAGAAACCTACGAGCAGTACTTC; CDR3aa: CASSSSGTETYEQYF
v_gene: TRBV6-6; j_gene: TRBJ1-5; d_gene: .; abundance: .; CDR3nt: TGTGCCAGCAGCTACAGGGATTATAGCAATCAGCCCCAGCATTTT; CDR3aa: CASSYRDYSNQPQHF
v_gene: TRBV24-1; j_gene: TRBJ2-1; d_gene: TRBD2; abundance: .; CDR3nt: TGTGCCACCAGTGACCGAGCGGGAAACTCCTACAATGAGCAGTTCTTC; CDR3aa: CATSDRAGNSYNEQFF
v_gene: TRBV7-9; j_gene: TRBJ2-1; d_gene: TRBD2; abundance: .; CDR3nt: TGTGCCAGCAGCTTAAAGTTCCGGCTAGCGGGAGGGCGCAATGAGCAGTTCTTC; CDR3aa: CASSLKFRLAGGRNEQFF
v_gene: TRBV29-1; j_gene: TRBJ2-1; d_gene: .; abundance: .; CDR3nt: TGCAGCGTTGGGGGGGTGGGGGGTCGTGAGCAGTTCTTC; CDR3aa: CSVGGVGGREQFF